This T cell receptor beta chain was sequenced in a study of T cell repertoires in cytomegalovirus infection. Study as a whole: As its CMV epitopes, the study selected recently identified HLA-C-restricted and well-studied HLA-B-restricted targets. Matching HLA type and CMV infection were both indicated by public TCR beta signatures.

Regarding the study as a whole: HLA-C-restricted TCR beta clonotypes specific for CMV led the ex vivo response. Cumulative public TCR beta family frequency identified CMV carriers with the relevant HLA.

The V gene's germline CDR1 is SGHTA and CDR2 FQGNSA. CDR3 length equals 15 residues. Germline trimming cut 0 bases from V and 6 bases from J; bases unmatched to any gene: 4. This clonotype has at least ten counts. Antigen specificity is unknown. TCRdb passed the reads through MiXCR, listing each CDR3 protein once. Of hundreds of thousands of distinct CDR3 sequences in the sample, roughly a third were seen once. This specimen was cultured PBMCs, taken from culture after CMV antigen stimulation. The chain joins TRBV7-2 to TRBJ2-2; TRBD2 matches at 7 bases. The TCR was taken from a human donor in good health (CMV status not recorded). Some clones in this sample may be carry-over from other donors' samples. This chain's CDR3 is CASSLAGGLAGELFF. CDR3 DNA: TGTGCCAGCAGCTTAGCGGGAGGGTTAGCCGGGGAGCTGTTTTTT.